Each of the 10 T cell receptor beta chains below was sequenced from the same sample in a study of T cell responses to AZD1222 COVID-19 vaccine. Profiling relied on immunoSEQ multiplex PCR, and the TCRdb table lists in-frame clones only, not all of them. The sample lists about 140,000 clones, 89% occurring once. The specimen comprised peripheral blood, sampled on day 0 of AZD1222 vaccination. All receptors come from an adult in good health.

The chain is built from TRBV7-2 and TRBJ1-3; TRBD1 agrees at 8 bases. CDR3 length equals 15 residues. Trimming removed 5 bases from V and 2 bases from J; junction bases left unmatched: 5. Looked up from germline, CDR1 is SGHTA and CDR2 is FQGNSA. The CDR3 sequence is CASSLTTGAGNTIYF. The CDR3 DNA sequence: TGTGCCAGCAGCCTTACGACAGGGGCTGGAAACACCATATATTTT.

The rearrangement links TRBV19 to TRBJ1-4, with a possible D match to TRBD1 (6 bases). Germline-derived CDR1 and CDR2 are LNHDA and SQIVND (reference sequence). V was trimmed by 1 base and J by 8 bases, leaving 17 bases between them. CDR3 size: 16 residues. The CDR3 is CASSIGHGGADEKLFF. CDR3 nucleotides: TGTGCCAGTAGTATAGGTCACGGGGGCGCAGACGAAAAACTGTTTTTT.

About this clone itself: Relative to the germline gene, one junction end is altered; a read error may explain this. The V gene is TRBV28, the J gene TRBJ1-1; tentatively, D is TRBD1 (5 bases). Looked up from germline, CDR1 is MDHEN and CDR2 is SYDVKM. This CDR3 has 9 amino acids. The CDR3 bases are TGTGCCAGCAGTTTACAGGGAGCCTTT. It codes for CASSLQGAF.

This chain joins TRBV28 and TRBJ1-5; a weak D match, TRBD1 (6 bases). V lost 6 bases, J lost 6 bases, and 12 bases lay in between. CDR3 length: 13 amino acids. Germline CDR1 reads MDHEN; CDR2 reads SYDVKM. CDR3 DNA sequence: TGTGCCAGCAGCTCCAACAGGGCTCAGCCCCAGCATTTT. Amino acids: CASSSNRAQPQHF.

This chain uses TRBV5-6 with TRBJ1-2, with unresolved D. This CDR3 region has 14 residues. V dropped 0 bases and J dropped 4 bases, with 10 bases sitting between them. The germline V gene has CDR1 SGHDT and CDR2 YYEEEE. CDR3 sequence (DNA): TGTGCCAGCAGCTTGGGGAATAACCTCTATGGCTACACCTTC. Residues: CASSLGNNLYGYTF. Full variable domain (rest looked up from reference TRBV5-6 and TRBJ1-2): DAGVTQSPTHLIKTRGQQVTLRCSPKSGHDTVSWYQQALGQGPQFIFQYYEEEERQRGNFPDRFSGHQFPNYSSELNVNALLLGDSALYLCASSLGNNLYGYTFGSGTRLTVV.

The V call is TRBV7-2, the J call TRBJ1-6; D perhaps matches TRBD1 (6 bases). The ends were cut back, 5 bases at V and 7 bases at J, with 18 bases in the middle. Germline V gene data show CDR1 as SGHTA and CDR2 as FQGNSA. The CDR3 runs 16 residues. In DNA, the CDR3 is TGTGCCAGCAGCCCGCAGGGGTCCCTAGTAAATTCACCCCTCCACTTT. It encodes CASSPQGSLVNSPLHF.

The genes are TRBV2 and TRBJ2-1; 11 bases map to TRBD2. Germline CDR1 is SNHLY and CDR2 is FYNNEI. CDR3 length: 14 residues. V trimming: 6 bases; J trimming: 8 bases; junction bases outside the gene matches: 6. CDR3 in amino acids: CASRGTSGAHEQFF. CDR3 nucleotides: TGTGCCAGCAGGGGGACTAGCGGAGCCCATGAGCAGTTCTTC.

The rearrangement joins TRBV19 to TRBJ2-2; 8 positions agree with TRBD2. The CDR3 has 15 amino acids. Losses at the gene ends were 7 bases for V and 4 bases for J; bases not matched to a gene: 8. Germline-derived CDR1 and CDR2 are LNHDA and SQIVND (reference sequence). The CDR3 coding sequence is TGTGCCAGTACCTTAAGCGGGGGATTCACCGGGGAGCTGTTTTTT. Amino acids: CASTLSGGFTGELFF.

This clone was seen a handful of times. The chain uses TRBV12-3 or TRBV12-4 and TRBJ1-1; D ambiguous. V lost 7 bases to trimming and J lost 0 bases, with 6 bases between them. CDR3 length: 12 residues. The CDR3 spells CASTQVNTEAFF. The CDR3 region has the DNA TGTGCCAGCACTCAAGTGAACACTGAAGCTTTCTTT.

V and J are TRBV7-9 and TRBJ1-3; TRBD1 might be the D (5 bases). Trimming removed 5 bases at V and 2 bases at J, with 19 bases between. Looked up from germline, CDR1 is SEHNR and CDR2 is FQNEAQ (reference sequence). The CDR3 has 17 amino acids. The CDR3 reads CASSPPMWGNPGNTIYF. The CDR3 coding sequence is TGTGCCAGCAGCCCCCCGATGTGGGGGAACCCTGGAAACACCATATATTTT.